The 13 T cell receptor beta chains reported below all come from one sample, sequenced in a study of blood T cells in healthy people across ages. PCR was performed a second time for about 7 to 11 cycles using a sample-barcoded 5' primer and a J-beta primer mix. TCRdb called the 5' RACE reads again in MiXCR, with one record for every CDR3 protein. Of 1.5 million to 2 million distinct CDR3 sequences in the sample, approximately 39% were seen once. The sample consisted of blood. The receptors originated from a human donor in good health.

A few counts support this clonotype. A read error may account for a junction end that differs from germline. CDR3 coding DNA: TGTGCCTGCAGCTTAGGCCGGCTTAATGAAAAACTGTTTTTT. The encoded protein is CACSLGRLNEKLFF. The chain recombines TRBV7-2 with TRBJ1-4, with D hard to call. Germline V CDR1 and CDR2: SGHTA, FQGNSA. The CDR3 is 14 amino acids. The full variable domain, in which reference TRBV7-2 and TRBJ1-4 provide the parts outside the CDR3, is GAGVSQSPSNKVTEKGKDVELRCDPISGHTALYWYRQSLGQGLEFLIYFQGNSAPDKSGLPSDRFSAERTGGSVSTLTIQRTQQEDSAVYLCACSLGRLNEKLFFGSGTQLSVL.

V gene TRBV28 combines with J gene TRBJ1-1, with unresolved D. Germline lookup yields CDR1 MDHEN and CDR2 SYDVKM. V lost 2 bases and J lost 5, with 15 bases in between. The CDR3 totals 15 residues. CDR3: CASSLLPKRGTEAFF. In DNA, the CDR3 is TGTGCCAGCAGTTTACTCCCAAAACGAGGGACTGAAGCTTTCTTT.

Here the CDR3 reads CASSPSISGTGELFF. CDR3 nucleotides: TGTGCCAGCTCACCATCGATTAGCGGGACCGGGGAGCTGTTTTTT. The chain joins TRBV18 to TRBJ2-2, with 7 bases fitting TRBD2. With 2 bases clipped from V and 5 bases from J, the junction kept 5 bases outside the gene matches. The CDR3 is made up of 15 amino acids. CDR1 is KGHSH, CDR2 LQKENI, per germline.

The genes are TRBV3-1 and TRBJ2-1; D is ambiguous. Germline assignment: CDR1 LGHDT and CDR2 YNNKEL (reference sequence). Trimming shortened V by 5 bases and J by 0 bases, and 8 bases separated the two germline ends. This CDR3 contains 14 residues. The CDR3 here is CASSAYGSYNEQFF. CDR3 sequence (DNA): TGTGCCAGCAGCGCCTATGGCTCCTACAATGAGCAGTTCTTC.

This clonotype was detected many times. The rearrangement uses TRBV9 and TRBJ2-1; TRBD2 aligns across 7 bases. Looked up from germline, CDR1 is SGDLS and CDR2 is YYNGEE. The CDR3 covers 14 residues. The V segment lost 0 bases and the J segment 7 bases; nucleotides outside the gene matches: 4. The CDR3 nucleotides read TGTGCCAGCAGCGTAGGTCCGGGGGGAAATGAGCAGTTCTTC. It encodes CASSVGPGGNEQFF.

The V call is TRBV6-1, the J call TRBJ2-7; 8 bases agree with TRBD1. The DNA matches TRBJ2-5 better at its end, which makes the J call doubtful. CDR1 MNHNS and CDR2 SASEGT come from the germline V gene. This CDR3 region has 16 residues. CDR3 sequence reads: CASSEARSGGSETQYF. The DNA for the CDR3 is TGTGCCAGCAGTGAAGCGCGTTCAGGGGGCAGTGAGACCCAGTACTTC.

A single count supports this clonotype. An end of the junction does not agree with germline; a read error may underlie this. The chain employs TRBV12-3 or TRBV12-4 and TRBJ1-1; no clear D. This CDR3 contains 14 residues. CDR3 in amino acids: CASSLSAGRSEAFF. The DNA of the CDR3 is TGTGCCAGCAGTTTAAGTGCAGGTCGGTCTGAAGCCTTCTTT.

The genes are TRBV29-1 and TRBJ1-1; D is unclear. V was pared by 6 bases and J by 5 bases, with 19 bases between. Germline-derived CDR1 and CDR2 are SQVTM and ANQGSEA. The CDR3 sequence is 14 residues long. The CDR3 protein is CSVPPSWLWTEAFF. CDR3 sequence (DNA): TGCAGCGTCCCCCCAAGTTGGTTATGGACTGAAGCTTTCTTT.

This chain uses TRBV7-2 with TRBJ1-5, with D uncertain. This CDR3 has 16 amino acids. V gave up 5 bases and J gave up 5 bases, with 19 bases separating them. CDR1 SGHTA and CDR2 FQGNSA come from the germline V gene. The CDR3: CASSPTRPRIDQPQHF. The CDR3 nucleotides are TGTGCCAGCAGCCCTACTCGCCCGCGGATCGATCAGCCCCAGCATTTT.

This chain joins TRBV14 and TRBJ2-1, with D possibly matching TRBD1 (6 bases). The J call could be wrong; TRBJ2-7 is a better fit for the DNA end. The germline V gene has CDR1 SGHDN and CDR2 FVKESK. This CDR3 region has 14 residues. The CDR3 protein is CASSQDWVTGEQYF. The CDR3 coding sequence is TGTGCCAGCAGCCAAGATTGGGTCACAGGGGAGCAGTACTTC.

The V gene is TRBV29-1, the J gene TRBJ2-1; 9 bases fit TRBD1. Germline CDR1 and CDR2: SQVTM and ANQGSEA. This CDR3 spans 14 amino acids. V shed 2 bases and J 10 bases; nucleotides not matched to a gene: 9. The CDR3 sequence is CSVESDRGFYEQFF. In DNA, the CDR3 is TGCAGCGTTGAAAGCGACAGGGGGTTCTACGAGCAGTTCTTC.

This clonotype has only a few counts. The chain is built from TRBV20-1 and TRBJ2-3; D unresolved. The CDR3 consists of 14 residues. CDR1 and CDR2 (germline): DFQATT, SNEGSKA (reference sequence). The V and J ends lost 3 bases and 3 bases respectively, with 13 bases between them. This CDR3 reads CSASPPLRTDTQYF. The DNA for the CDR3 is TGCAGTGCTAGTCCGCCTTTAAGGACAGATACGCAGTATTTT.

This clonotype was detected only a few times. The V gene is TRBV6-2 or TRBV6-3, the J gene TRBJ2-4; 8 bases match TRBD1. CDR1 and CDR2 from the germline V gene are MNHEY and SVGEGT. The CDR3 loop spans 15 amino acids. V shed 6 bases and J 1 base; nucleotides not matched to a gene: 5. The CDR3 DNA follows: TGTGCCAGCAGCGCAGGGGGCGCTGCCAAAAACATTCAGTACTTC. As protein: CASSAGGAAKNIQYF.